This T cell receptor (beta chain) was recovered during a study of blood T cell repertoires in COVID-19. Background on the study: Sources were T cells, B-cell-depleted T cells, or PBMCs; the material itself was cDNA or gDNA.

The V gene's germline CDR1 is SGHVS and CDR2 FQNEAQ. This CDR3 spans 15 amino acids. The V segment lost 5 bases and the J segment 5 bases; nucleotides outside the gene matches: 10. Participant age was about 18 to 89 years, and participants resided in roughly 25 US areas. Recovered Cohort 3 donors showed two negative PCRs, clearance, or symptom resolution. Sequenced by immunoSEQ multiplex PCR; TCRdb stores in-frame clones only, minus some. The data contain a few hundred thousand clones, approximately 90% of them singletons. This clone was seen only a few times. The sequenced material came from PBMCs or T cells enriched from blood (not recorded which). The chain is built from TRBV7-8 and TRBJ2-7; 9 bases align to TRBD1. The clonotype comes from a woman in her thirties who had recovered from COVID-19. CDR3 sequence reads: CASSNSGQGFHEQYF. As DNA, the CDR3 is TGTGCCAGCAGCAATTCCGGACAGGGGTTCCACGAGCAGTACTTC. The full variable domain, in which reference TRBV7-8 and TRBJ2-7 provide the parts outside the CDR3, is GAGVSQSPRYKVAKRGQDVALRCDPISGHVSLFWYQQALGQGPEFLTYFQNEAQLDKSGLPSDRFFAERPEGSVSTLKIQRTQQEDSAVYLCASSNSGQGFHEQYFGPGTRLTVT.